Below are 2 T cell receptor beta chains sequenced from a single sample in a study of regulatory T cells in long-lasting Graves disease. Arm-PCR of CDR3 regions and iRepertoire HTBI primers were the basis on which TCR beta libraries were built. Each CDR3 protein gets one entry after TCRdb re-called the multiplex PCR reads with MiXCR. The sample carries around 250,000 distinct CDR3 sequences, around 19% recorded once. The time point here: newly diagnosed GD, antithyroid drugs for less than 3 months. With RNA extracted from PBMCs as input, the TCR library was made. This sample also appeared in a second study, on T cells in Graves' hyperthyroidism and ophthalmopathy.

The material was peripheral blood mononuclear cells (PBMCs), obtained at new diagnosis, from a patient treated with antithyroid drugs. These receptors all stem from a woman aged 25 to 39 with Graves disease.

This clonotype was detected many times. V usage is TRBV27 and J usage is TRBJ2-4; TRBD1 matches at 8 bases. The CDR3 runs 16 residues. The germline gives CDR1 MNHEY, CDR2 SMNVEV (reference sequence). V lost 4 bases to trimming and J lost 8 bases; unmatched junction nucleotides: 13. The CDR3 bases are TGTGCCAGCAGTTCCCCTTCTTCAGGGGGCGCGGACATTCAGTACTTC. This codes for CASSSPSSGGADIQYF.

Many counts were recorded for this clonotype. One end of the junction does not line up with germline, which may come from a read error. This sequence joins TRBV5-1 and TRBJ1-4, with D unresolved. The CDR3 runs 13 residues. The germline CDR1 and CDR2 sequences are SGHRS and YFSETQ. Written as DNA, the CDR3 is TGTGCCAGCAGCCTCGCAACTAATGAAAAACTGTTTTTT. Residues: CASSLATNEKLFF.